The sample holds a few counts of the clone carrying this T cell receptor beta chain. This sample stems from a study of T-cell reconstitution after alpha-beta-depleted transplantation in children. Unique molecular identifiers were incorporated during preparation of the TCRbeta library. In TCRdb, the PCR reads were re-called with MiXCR into one record per CDR3 protein. The repertoire has around 370,000 distinct CDR3 sequences, 9% to 12% of them found once; the top ten carry 2% to 2.5%. Per the germline V gene, CDR1 is SGHRS and CDR2 is YFSETQ. The CDR3 sequence is 12 residues long. V was pared by 2 bases and J by 2 bases, with 4 bases between.

The TCR comes from a human donor who donated a stem cell graft to a child with acute lymphoblastic leukemia. The chain links TRBV5-1 to TRBJ2-5; no clear D gene. Source: PBMCs from the stem cell graft donor, taken from the stem cell graft. The CDR3, as DNA: TGCGCCAGCAGCTTTAATCAAGAGACCCAGTACTTC. Amino acid sequence: CASSFNQETQYF.